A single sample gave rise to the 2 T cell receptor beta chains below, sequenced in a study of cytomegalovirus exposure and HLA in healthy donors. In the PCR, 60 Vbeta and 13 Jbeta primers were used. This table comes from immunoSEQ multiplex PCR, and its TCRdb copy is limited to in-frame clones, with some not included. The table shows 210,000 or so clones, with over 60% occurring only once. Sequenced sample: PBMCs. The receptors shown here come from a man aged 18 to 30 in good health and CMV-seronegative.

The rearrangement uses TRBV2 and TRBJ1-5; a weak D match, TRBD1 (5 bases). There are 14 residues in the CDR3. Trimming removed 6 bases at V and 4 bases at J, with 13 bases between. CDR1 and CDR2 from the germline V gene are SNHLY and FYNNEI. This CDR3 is CASRTGEKNQPQHF. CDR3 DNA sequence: TGTGCCAGCAGAACGGGGGAGAAAAATCAGCCCCAGCATTTT.

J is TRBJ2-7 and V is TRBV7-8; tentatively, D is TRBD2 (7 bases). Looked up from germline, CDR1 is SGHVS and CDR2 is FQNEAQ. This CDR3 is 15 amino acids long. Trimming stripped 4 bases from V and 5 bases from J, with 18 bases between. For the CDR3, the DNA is TGTGCCAGCAGCTCTATGGGGGGGGCTCTCAACGAGCAGTACTTC. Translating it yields CASSSMGGALNEQYF.